One and the same sample provided the 8 T cell receptor beta chains below, sequenced in a study of breast tumors, draining lymph nodes, adjacent tissues. TCRdb analysed the multiplex PCR reads with MiXCR anew, one entry per CDR3 protein. Here the sample spans about 63,000 distinct CDR3 sequences, 57% being singletons. Source material: breast tumor tissue. Source of these receptors: a female donor with breast cancer. Some clones in this sample may be carry-over from other donors' samples.

As regards this clonotype: At one end, the junction sequence differs from germline, possibly due to a read error. This chain joins TRBV15 and TRBJ2-6; 8 nucleotides line up with TRBD1. Germline CDR1 reads LNHNV; CDR2 reads YYDKDF (reference sequence). The CDR3 is made up of 18 amino acids. The CDR3 reads CAPSRGTGLASGANVLTF. CDR3 in DNA: TGTGCCCCCAGCAGAGGGACAGGCCTAGCCTCTGGGGCCAACGTCCTGACTTTC.

V is TRBV19 and J is TRBJ1-5, with D perhaps matching TRBD1 (5 bases). V lost 4 bases to trimming and J lost 4 bases, with 11 bases between them. This CDR3 is 14 amino acids long. Germline V gene data show CDR1 as LNHDA and CDR2 as SQIVND (reference sequence). This CDR3 is CASSRQHRNQPQHF. DNA of the CDR3: TGTGCCAGTAGTAGACAGCATAGGAATCAGCCCCAGCATTTT.

As regards this clonotype: This sequence may be a read error, since a much larger clone differs from it by one base. The chain joins TRBV6-1 to TRBJ1-5; 10 nucleotides match TRBD1. The V and J ends lost 5 bases and 5 bases, in that order; junction bases with no gene match: 6. The germline gives CDR1 MNHNS, CDR2 SASEGT. CDR3 length equals 15 residues. The CDR3: CASSLTGQGYQPQHF. CDR3 in DNA: TGTGCCAGCAGTCTAACGGGACAGGGGTATCAGCCCCAGCATTTT.

This clonotype was recorded many times. A much larger clone differs from this one at a single base, so this may be a read error. The V gene is TRBV7-8, the J gene TRBJ2-7, with D possibly being TRBD2 (5 bases). The V gene's germline CDR1 is SGHVS and CDR2 FQNEAQ. The CDR3 spans 16 residues. Trimming pared 2 bases from V and 3 bases from J, leaving 17 bases between. CDR3 bases: TGTGCCAGCAGCTTATCTCAAGTCGGACTGAACTACGAGCAGTACTTC. Protein product: CASSLSQVGLNYEQYF.

This clonotype appeared many times. The chain is built from TRBV27 and TRBJ2-7; 7 bases agree with TRBD1. V gave up 5 bases and J gave up 4 bases; unmatched junction bases: 17. Germline CDR1 MNHEY, CDR2 SMNVEV (reference sequence). The CDR3 loop spans 17 amino acids. This chain's CDR3 is CASSRTVGQGVVYEQYF. DNA for the CDR3: TGTGCCAGCAGTCGAACGGTGGGGCAGGGGGTTGTTTACGAGCAGTACTTC.

Comments on this clonotype: One junction end disagrees with the germline gene, perhaps due to a read error. The chain couples TRBV7-6 to TRBJ2-7; 10 nucleotides line up with TRBD1. The V gene's germline CDR1 is SGHVS and CDR2 FNYEAQ. The CDR3 is made up of 15 amino acids. CDR3 amino acids: CASSSRDRGAYERHF. CDR3 in DNA: TGTGCCAGCAGCTCCCGGGACAGGGGTGCCTACGAGCGGCACTTC.

The chain couples TRBV19 to TRBJ2-7; 10 bases are shared with TRBD1. The CDR3 consists of 14 residues. Germline loops: CDR1 LNHDA, CDR2 SQIVND (reference sequence). V was clipped by 3 bases and J by 5 bases; unmatched bases: 4. The DNA for the CDR3 is TGTGCCAGTAGTATCGGGACAGGGGTCCACGAGCAGTACTTC. It codes for CASSIGTGVHEQYF.

The chain joins TRBV9 to TRBJ1-3, with a weak D call TRBD1 (5 bases). V lost 0 bases and J lost 1, with 14 bases in between. The CDR3 is 17 residues long. Germline V gives CDR1 SGDLS, CDR2 YYNGEE. CDR3 coding DNA: TGTGCCAGCAGCGTAGGTGGTGGGGCCGGGTCTGGAAACACCATATATTTT. This codes for CASSVGGGAGSGNTIYF.